This TCR beta chain was identified in a study of OX40 agonist ivuxolimab in advanced cancers. General study findings and limits: At 0.1-3.0 mg/kg, partial responders had clonal expansion among the lowest observed.

The data were produced by immunoSEQ multiplex PCR, yet TCRdb's version contains in-frame clones alone and is incomplete. The table shows 20,000 to 25,000 clones, with around four fifths occurring only once. About this clone: Its specificity is not known.

V was cut by 1 base and J by 9 bases, with 7 bases left in between. This CDR3 is built from 12 residues. The germline CDR1 and CDR2 sequences are SEHNR and FQNEAQ (reference sequence). The material sequenced was CD4+ or CD8+ T cells sorted from blood, taken in a trial of the OX40 agonist ivuxolimab. The gene calls are TRBV7-9 and TRBJ2-1, with D possibly being TRBD2 (6 bases). This clonotype originated in an adult with an advanced solid tumor such as melanoma, head and neck, liver or kidney cancer. This chain's CDR3 is CASSLGAGEQFF. The CDR3 region has the DNA TGTGCCAGCAGCTTAGGAGCGGGTGAGCAGTTCTTC.